A single T cell receptor (beta chain) is shown here with its context. Methods used by the authors: Reference gene primer amplification gave nucleated cell count estimates. Method: immunoSEQ multiplex PCR; TCRdb's copy keeps in-frame clones and lacks some. V and J calls and clone size are those listed in that table; D and trimming were worked out from the DNA. This table holds 55,000 to 70,000 clones, 60% to 85% found once. This record comes from a study of blood T cell repertoires in COVID-19. Overall study context: The samples span acute and convalescent COVID-19 from the United States, Italy and Spain. From T cells, B-cell-depleted T cells, or PBMCs came the material, which was cDNA or gDNA.

The clonotype originates from a man between 60 and 70 years old with acute or convalescent COVID-19. The sample was peripheral blood.

The CDR3 reads CASTFYTGLAYEQFF. DNA for the CDR3: TGTGCCAGCACTTTTTACACGGGACTAGCGTATGAGCAGTTCTTC. This rearrangement joins TRBV2 to TRBJ2-1; 10 nucleotides agree with TRBD2. The trim removed 7 bases at V and 8 bases at J, leaving 11 bases unmatched. Germline V CDR1 and CDR2: SNHLY, FYNNEI. This CDR3 contains 15 residues.